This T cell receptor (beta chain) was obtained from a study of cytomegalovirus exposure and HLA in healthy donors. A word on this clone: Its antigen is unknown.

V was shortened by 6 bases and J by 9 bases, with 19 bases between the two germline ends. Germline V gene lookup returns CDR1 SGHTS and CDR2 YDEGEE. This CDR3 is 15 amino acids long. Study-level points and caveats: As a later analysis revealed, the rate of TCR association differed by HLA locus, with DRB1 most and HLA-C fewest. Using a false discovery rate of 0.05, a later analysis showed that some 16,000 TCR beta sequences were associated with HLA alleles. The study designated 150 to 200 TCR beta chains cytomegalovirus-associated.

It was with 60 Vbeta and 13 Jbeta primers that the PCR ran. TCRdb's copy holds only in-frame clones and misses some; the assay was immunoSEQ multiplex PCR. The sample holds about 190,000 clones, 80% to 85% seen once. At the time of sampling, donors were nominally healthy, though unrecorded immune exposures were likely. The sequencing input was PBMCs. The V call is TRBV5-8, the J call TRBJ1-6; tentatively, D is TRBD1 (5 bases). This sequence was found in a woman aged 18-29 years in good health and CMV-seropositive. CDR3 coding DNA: TGTGCCAGCACTCAGAGGGGAGGATTTTCTTCACCCCTCCACTTT. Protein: CASTQRGGFSSPLHF.